This TCR beta chain was obtained from a study of T cells in localized non-small cell lung cancer. Study-wide points: Higher adjacent-lung clonality was associated with shorter survival. A single tumor region was sequenced, leaving heterogeneity possible.

The CDR3 length is 14 residues. Trimming shortened V by 4 bases and J by 1 base, and 10 bases separated the two germline ends. CDR1 and CDR2 from the germline V gene are SGHTA and FQGTGA. Method: immunoSEQ multiplex PCR; TCRdb's copy keeps in-frame clones and lacks some. This repertoire shows about 23,000 clones, about 86% found once; its top ten account for approximately 5%. As concerns this clone: Its antigen is not known.

This TCR was recovered from a man between 35 and 75 years old with stage II lung adenocarcinoma. The V and J genes are TRBV7-3 and TRBJ1-1; no reliable D call. The input for sequencing was PBMCs, taken before any cancer treatment. The CDR3 region is CASSSHLGNTEAFF. CDR3 DNA: TGTGCCAGCAGCTCCCATCTTGGGAACACTGAAGCTTTCTTT. The full variable domain, its missing parts supplied by reference TRBV7-3 and TRBJ1-1, is GAGVSQTPSNKVTEKGKYVELRCDPISGHTALYWYRQSLGQGPEFLIYFQGTGAADDSGLPNDRFFAVRPEGSVSTLKIQRTERGDSAVYLCASSSHLGNTEAFFGQGTRLTVV.